A single sample is the source of the 12 T cell receptor beta chains below, sequenced in a study of control samples from healthy donors and cancer patients. This table comes from immunoSEQ multiplex PCR, and its TCRdb copy is limited to in-frame clones, with some not included. The sample has around 140,000 clones; roughly 92% are singletons. The material sequenced was blood. The receptors were sampled from a man aged 18 to 29 in good health.

The chain recombines TRBV7-9 with TRBJ2-3; TRBD2 aligns across 7 bases. Germline V gene data show CDR1 as SEHNR and CDR2 as FQNEAQ (reference sequence). The CDR3 spans 15 residues. V was clipped by 1 base and J by 0 bases; unmatched bases: 1. CDR3 loop: CASSLERGSTDTQYF. Here the CDR3 DNA reads TGTGCCAGCAGCTTAGAGCGGGGTAGCACAGATACGCAGTATTTT. The whole variable domain, filled in from reference TRBV7-9 and TRBJ2-3, reads DTGVSQNPRHKITKRGQNVTFRCDPISEHNRLYWYRQTLGQGPEFLTYFQNEAQLEKSRLLSDRFSAERPKGSFSTLEIQRTEQGDSAMYLCASSLERGSTDTQYFGPGTRLTVL.

The chain employs TRBV29-1 and TRBJ1-4; possibly TRBD1 for D (6 bases). Trimming took off 4 bases at V and 1 base at J, with 7 bases between the two ends. The CDR3 has 13 residues. Germline CDR1 SQVTM, CDR2 ANQGSEA. CDR3 nucleotides: TGCAGCGTTGTACAGGGAACTAATGAAAAACTGTTTTTT. Its protein is CSVVQGTNEKLFF.

The rearrangement links TRBV27 to TRBJ2-2; no clear D. V was trimmed by 8 bases and J by 0 bases, leaving 7 bases between them. In germline, CDR1 is MNHEY, CDR2 SMNVEV (reference sequence). This CDR3 spans 13 amino acids. The CDR3 reads CASAGANTGELFF. In DNA, the CDR3 is TGTGCCAGCGCCGGAGCGAACACCGGGGAGCTGTTTTTT.

The genes are TRBV9 and TRBJ1-5; possibly TRBD1 for D (6 bases). This CDR3 comprises 16 residues. Germline CDR1 and CDR2: SGDLS and YYNGEE. Trimming removed 0 bases from V and 0 bases from J, with 10 bases in between. The CDR3 coding sequence is TGTGCCAGCAGCGTAGGGGCAGGGGATAGCAATCAGCCCCAGCATTTT. Residues: CASSVGAGDSNQPQHF.

This sequence joins TRBV19 and TRBJ1-3; D is unresolved. Looked up from germline, CDR1 is LNHDA and CDR2 is SQIVND (reference sequence). The V gene lost 2 bases and the J gene lost 3 bases, with 5 bases spanning the gap. The length of the CDR3 is 13 residues. The CDR3 is CASSINNGNTIYF. The CDR3 DNA reads TGTGCCAGTAGTATAAACAATGGAAACACCATATATTTT.

The V call is TRBV5-5, the J call TRBJ2-3; no firm D call. The CDR3 runs 15 residues. V dropped 4 bases and J dropped 2 bases, with 14 bases sitting between them. Per the germline V gene, CDR1 is SGHKS and CDR2 is YYEKEE (reference sequence). The CDR3 is CASSALGKLTDTQYF. The CDR3 DNA follows: TGTGCCAGCAGCGCCTTGGGTAAGCTCACAGATACGCAGTATTTT.

This chain links TRBV10-1 with TRBJ2-4, with D perhaps matching TRBD1 (5 bases). Per the germline V gene, CDR1 is WNHNN and CDR2 is SYGVQD (reference sequence). CDR3 size: 15 residues. Trimming stripped 5 bases from V and 7 bases from J, with 18 bases between. The CDR3 DNA reads as TGCGCCAGCAGTAACCGGGCAGGGCCTACTAACATTCAGTACTTC. This translates into CASSNRAGPTNIQYF.

The chain uses TRBV5-1 and TRBJ2-1; possibly TRBD1 or TRBD2 for D (5 bases each). This CDR3 has 13 amino acids. The germline gives CDR1 SGHRS, CDR2 YFSETQ. Trimming shortened V by 0 bases and J by 7 bases, and 8 bases separated the two germline ends. The CDR3 sequence: CASSLGGVNEQFF. CDR3 in DNA: TGCGCCAGCAGCTTGGGAGGGGTTAATGAGCAGTTCTTC. Combining the CDR3 with reference TRBV5-1 and TRBJ2-1 gives the whole variable domain KAGVTQTPRYLIKTRGQQVTLSCSPISGHRSVSWYQQTPGQGLQFLFEYFSETQRNKGNFPGRFSGRQFSNSRSEMNVSTLELGDSALYLCASSLGGVNEQFFGPGTRLTVL.

This sequence joins TRBV3-1 (or the pseudogene TRBV3-2) and TRBJ2-4; 7 bases are shared with TRBD1. This CDR3 is 15 amino acids long. Trimming at V came to 0 bases and at J to 4 bases, leaving 3 bases not matched to a gene. Germline CDR1 and CDR2: LGHDT and YNNKEL (reference sequence). The CDR3 loop reads CASSQDSTGKNIQYF. The CDR3 nucleotides read TGTGCCAGCAGCCAAGATTCGACAGGGAAAAACATTCAGTACTTC.

The chain combines TRBV25-1 with TRBJ1-1; 8 bases match TRBD1. Germline loops: CDR1 MGHDK, CDR2 SYGVNS. This CDR3 spans 13 amino acids. The V segment lost 5 bases and the J segment 4 bases; nucleotides outside the gene matches: 3. The CDR3 region is CASSTTGGTEAFF. The CDR3 DNA sequence: TGTGCCAGCAGTACCACAGGGGGCACTGAAGCTTTCTTT.

The chain combines TRBV29-1 with TRBJ2-3, with D unresolved. The V end lost 1 base, the J end lost 5 bases, and 13 bases lay between the germline ends. Per germline, CDR1 SQVTM and CDR2 ANQGSEA. The CDR3 has 14 amino acids. The CDR3 region is CSVEVSSLGDTQYF. CDR3 bases: TGCAGCGTTGAAGTTAGCAGCCTGGGAGATACGCAGTATTTT.

V is TRBV7-9 and J is TRBJ2-3, with 7 bases that match TRBD1. The CDR3 extends over 15 amino acids. Germline trimming cut 5 bases from V and 2 bases from J; bases unmatched to any gene: 7. Germline V gene lookup returns CDR1 SEHNR and CDR2 FQNEAQ (reference sequence). The CDR3 nucleotides are TGTGCCAGCAGCGCCCGACAGGGAAACACAGATACGCAGTATTTT. Translated: CASSARQGNTDTQYF.